The sequence of this T cell receptor (beta chain) was determined in a study of shared clonotypes between healthy human individuals. Unsorted PBMC replicate PCRs used 250 to 300 ng DNA, around 29,000 T cell genomes. In the original processing: Junction-only sequences without quality scores were provided by ImmunoSEQ, so filtering was different. The data were produced by immunoSEQ multiplex PCR, yet TCRdb's version contains in-frame clones alone and is incomplete. V and J calls plus clone size are reproduced from that table; the DNA served to infer D and trimming. The table records over 400,000 clones, more than 75% of them present only once. Material: PBMCs. The TCR sequence derives from a woman between 40 and 50 years old in good health. Some clones in this sample may be carry-over from other donors' samples.

CDR3 in DNA: TGTGCCAGCACCCCCTACTCAGATACGCAGTATTTT. Translated, it gives CASTPYSDTQYF. The rearrangement joins TRBV9 to TRBJ2-3; D is undetermined. V lost 6 bases and J lost 4, with 9 bases in between. The germline gives CDR1 SGDLS, CDR2 YYNGEE. The length of the CDR3 is 12 residues.